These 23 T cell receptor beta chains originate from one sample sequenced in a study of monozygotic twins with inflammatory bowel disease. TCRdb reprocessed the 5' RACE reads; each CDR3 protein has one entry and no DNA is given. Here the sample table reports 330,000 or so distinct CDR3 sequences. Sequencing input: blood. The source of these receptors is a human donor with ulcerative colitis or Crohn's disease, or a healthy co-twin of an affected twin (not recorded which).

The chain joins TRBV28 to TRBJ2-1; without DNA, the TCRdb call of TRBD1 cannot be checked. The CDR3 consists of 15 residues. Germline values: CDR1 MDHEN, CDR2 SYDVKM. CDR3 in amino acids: CASSDPRVAVNEQFF.

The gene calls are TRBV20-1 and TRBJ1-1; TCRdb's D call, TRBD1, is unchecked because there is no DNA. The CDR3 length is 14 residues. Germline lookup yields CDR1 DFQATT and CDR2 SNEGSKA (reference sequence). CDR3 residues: CSFQGQLMNTEAFF.

This chain's CDR3 is CATSRDPDSTEAFF. The chain joins TRBV15 to TRBJ1-1; checking the TCRdb D call of TRBD1 is not possible without DNA. Looked up from germline, CDR1 is LNHNV and CDR2 is YYDKDF (reference sequence). The CDR3 extends over 14 amino acids.

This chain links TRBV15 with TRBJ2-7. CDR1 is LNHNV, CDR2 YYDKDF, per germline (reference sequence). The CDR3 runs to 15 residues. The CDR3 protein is CATSRAGYLSYEQYF. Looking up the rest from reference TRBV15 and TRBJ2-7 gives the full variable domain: DAMVIQNPRYQVTQFGKPVTLSCSQTLNHNVMYWYQQKSSQAPKLLFHYYDKDFNNEADTPDNFQSRRPNTSFCFLDIRSPGLGDTAMYLCATSRAGYLSYEQYFGPGTRLTVT.

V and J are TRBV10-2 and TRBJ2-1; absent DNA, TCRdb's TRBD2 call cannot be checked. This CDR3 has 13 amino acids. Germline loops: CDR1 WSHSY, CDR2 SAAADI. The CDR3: CASSAGRLNEQFF.

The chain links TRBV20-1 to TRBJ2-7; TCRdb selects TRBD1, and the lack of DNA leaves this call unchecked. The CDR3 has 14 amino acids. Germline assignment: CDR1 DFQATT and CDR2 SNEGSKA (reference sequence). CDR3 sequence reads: CSARPPPGGYEQYF.

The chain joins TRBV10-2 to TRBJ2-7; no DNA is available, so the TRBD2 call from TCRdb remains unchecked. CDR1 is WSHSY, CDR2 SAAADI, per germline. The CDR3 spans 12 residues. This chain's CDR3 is CASSGGLGGQYF.

The CDR3 loop reads CASSGGGIGTEAFF. The rearrangement links TRBV28 to TRBJ1-1; TCRdb lists TRBD1, though no DNA is available to test this call. Looked up from germline, CDR1 is MDHEN and CDR2 is SYDVKM. The CDR3 is made up of 14 amino acids.

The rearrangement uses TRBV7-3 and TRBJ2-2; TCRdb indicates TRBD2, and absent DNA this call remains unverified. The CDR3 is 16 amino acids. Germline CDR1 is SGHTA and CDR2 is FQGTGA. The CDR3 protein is CASSLRPASGPGELFF.

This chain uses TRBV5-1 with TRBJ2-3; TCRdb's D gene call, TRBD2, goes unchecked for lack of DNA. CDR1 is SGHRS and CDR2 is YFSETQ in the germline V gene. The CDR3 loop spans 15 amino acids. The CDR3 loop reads CASSTLLAGADTQYF.

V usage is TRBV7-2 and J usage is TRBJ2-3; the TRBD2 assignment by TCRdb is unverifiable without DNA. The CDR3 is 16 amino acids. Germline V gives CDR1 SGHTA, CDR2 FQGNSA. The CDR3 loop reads CASSTLASGVGDTQYF. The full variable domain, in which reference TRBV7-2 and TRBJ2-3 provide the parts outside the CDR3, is GAGVSQSPSNKVTEKGKDVELRCDPISGHTALYWYRQSLGQGLEFLIYFQGNSAPDKSGLPSDRFSAERTGGSVSTLTIQRTQQEDSAVYLCASSTLASGVGDTQYFGPGTRLTVL.

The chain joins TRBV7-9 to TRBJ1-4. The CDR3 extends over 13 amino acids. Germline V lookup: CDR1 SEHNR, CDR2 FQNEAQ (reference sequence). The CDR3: CASATTTVEKLFF. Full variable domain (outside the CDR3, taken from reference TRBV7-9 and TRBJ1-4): DTGVSQNPRHKITKRGQNVTFRCDPISEHNRLYWYRQTLGQGPEFLTYFQNEAQLEKSRLLSDRFSAERPKGSFSTLEIQRTEQGDSAMYLCASATTTVEKLFFGSGTQLSVL.

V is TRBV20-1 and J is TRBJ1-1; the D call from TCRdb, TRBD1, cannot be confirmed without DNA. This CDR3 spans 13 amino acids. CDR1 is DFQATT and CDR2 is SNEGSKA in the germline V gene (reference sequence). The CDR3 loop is CSAPDRGHTEAFF.

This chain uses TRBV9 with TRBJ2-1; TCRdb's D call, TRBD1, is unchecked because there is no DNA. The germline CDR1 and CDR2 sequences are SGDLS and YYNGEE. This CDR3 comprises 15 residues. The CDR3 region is CASSVSGASYNEQFF.

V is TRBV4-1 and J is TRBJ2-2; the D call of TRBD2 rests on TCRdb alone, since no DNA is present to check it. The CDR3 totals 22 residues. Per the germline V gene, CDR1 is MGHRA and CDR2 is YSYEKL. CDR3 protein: CASSQAGIPVGLAGGGTGELFF.

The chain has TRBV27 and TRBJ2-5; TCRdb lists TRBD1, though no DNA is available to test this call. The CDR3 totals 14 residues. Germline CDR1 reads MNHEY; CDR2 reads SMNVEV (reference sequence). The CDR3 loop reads CASSRWTGDETQYF.

This chain's CDR3 is CASSPLAQGWSPLHF. The chain joins TRBV18 to TRBJ1-6; TCRdb picks TRBD1, but there is no DNA to check that call. This CDR3 is 15 amino acids long. Germline-derived CDR1 and CDR2 are KGHSH and LQKENI.

This CDR3 reads CASSVGGPLGTEAFF. This chain connects TRBV28 to TRBJ1-1; TCRdb lists TRBD1, though no DNA is available to test this call. CDR1 MDHEN and CDR2 SYDVKM come from the germline V gene. This CDR3 comprises 15 residues.

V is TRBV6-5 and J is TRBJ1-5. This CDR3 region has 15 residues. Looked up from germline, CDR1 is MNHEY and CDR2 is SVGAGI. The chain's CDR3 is CASSYSLWEGQPQHF.

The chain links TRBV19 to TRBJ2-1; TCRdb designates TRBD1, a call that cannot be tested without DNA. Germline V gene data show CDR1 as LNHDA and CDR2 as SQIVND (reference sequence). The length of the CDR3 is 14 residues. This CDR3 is CASSMPWGTNEQFF. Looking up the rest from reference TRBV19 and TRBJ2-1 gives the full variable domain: DGGITQSPKYLFRKEGQNVTLSCEQNLNHDAMYWYRQDPGQGLRLIYYSQIVNDFQKGDIAEGYSVSREKKESFPLTVTSAQKNPTAFYLCASSMPWGTNEQFFGPGTRLTVL.

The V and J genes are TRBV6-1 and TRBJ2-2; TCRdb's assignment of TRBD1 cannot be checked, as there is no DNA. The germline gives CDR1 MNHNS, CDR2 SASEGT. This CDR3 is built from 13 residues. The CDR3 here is CASQPRGTGELFF.

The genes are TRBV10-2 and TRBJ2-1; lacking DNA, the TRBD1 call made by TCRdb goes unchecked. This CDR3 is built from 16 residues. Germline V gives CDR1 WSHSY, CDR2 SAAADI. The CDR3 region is CASSEGGTVLSNEQFF.

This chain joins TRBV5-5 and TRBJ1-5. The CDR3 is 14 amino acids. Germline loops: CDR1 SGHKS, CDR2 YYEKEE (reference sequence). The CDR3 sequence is CASRRTYSNQPQHF.